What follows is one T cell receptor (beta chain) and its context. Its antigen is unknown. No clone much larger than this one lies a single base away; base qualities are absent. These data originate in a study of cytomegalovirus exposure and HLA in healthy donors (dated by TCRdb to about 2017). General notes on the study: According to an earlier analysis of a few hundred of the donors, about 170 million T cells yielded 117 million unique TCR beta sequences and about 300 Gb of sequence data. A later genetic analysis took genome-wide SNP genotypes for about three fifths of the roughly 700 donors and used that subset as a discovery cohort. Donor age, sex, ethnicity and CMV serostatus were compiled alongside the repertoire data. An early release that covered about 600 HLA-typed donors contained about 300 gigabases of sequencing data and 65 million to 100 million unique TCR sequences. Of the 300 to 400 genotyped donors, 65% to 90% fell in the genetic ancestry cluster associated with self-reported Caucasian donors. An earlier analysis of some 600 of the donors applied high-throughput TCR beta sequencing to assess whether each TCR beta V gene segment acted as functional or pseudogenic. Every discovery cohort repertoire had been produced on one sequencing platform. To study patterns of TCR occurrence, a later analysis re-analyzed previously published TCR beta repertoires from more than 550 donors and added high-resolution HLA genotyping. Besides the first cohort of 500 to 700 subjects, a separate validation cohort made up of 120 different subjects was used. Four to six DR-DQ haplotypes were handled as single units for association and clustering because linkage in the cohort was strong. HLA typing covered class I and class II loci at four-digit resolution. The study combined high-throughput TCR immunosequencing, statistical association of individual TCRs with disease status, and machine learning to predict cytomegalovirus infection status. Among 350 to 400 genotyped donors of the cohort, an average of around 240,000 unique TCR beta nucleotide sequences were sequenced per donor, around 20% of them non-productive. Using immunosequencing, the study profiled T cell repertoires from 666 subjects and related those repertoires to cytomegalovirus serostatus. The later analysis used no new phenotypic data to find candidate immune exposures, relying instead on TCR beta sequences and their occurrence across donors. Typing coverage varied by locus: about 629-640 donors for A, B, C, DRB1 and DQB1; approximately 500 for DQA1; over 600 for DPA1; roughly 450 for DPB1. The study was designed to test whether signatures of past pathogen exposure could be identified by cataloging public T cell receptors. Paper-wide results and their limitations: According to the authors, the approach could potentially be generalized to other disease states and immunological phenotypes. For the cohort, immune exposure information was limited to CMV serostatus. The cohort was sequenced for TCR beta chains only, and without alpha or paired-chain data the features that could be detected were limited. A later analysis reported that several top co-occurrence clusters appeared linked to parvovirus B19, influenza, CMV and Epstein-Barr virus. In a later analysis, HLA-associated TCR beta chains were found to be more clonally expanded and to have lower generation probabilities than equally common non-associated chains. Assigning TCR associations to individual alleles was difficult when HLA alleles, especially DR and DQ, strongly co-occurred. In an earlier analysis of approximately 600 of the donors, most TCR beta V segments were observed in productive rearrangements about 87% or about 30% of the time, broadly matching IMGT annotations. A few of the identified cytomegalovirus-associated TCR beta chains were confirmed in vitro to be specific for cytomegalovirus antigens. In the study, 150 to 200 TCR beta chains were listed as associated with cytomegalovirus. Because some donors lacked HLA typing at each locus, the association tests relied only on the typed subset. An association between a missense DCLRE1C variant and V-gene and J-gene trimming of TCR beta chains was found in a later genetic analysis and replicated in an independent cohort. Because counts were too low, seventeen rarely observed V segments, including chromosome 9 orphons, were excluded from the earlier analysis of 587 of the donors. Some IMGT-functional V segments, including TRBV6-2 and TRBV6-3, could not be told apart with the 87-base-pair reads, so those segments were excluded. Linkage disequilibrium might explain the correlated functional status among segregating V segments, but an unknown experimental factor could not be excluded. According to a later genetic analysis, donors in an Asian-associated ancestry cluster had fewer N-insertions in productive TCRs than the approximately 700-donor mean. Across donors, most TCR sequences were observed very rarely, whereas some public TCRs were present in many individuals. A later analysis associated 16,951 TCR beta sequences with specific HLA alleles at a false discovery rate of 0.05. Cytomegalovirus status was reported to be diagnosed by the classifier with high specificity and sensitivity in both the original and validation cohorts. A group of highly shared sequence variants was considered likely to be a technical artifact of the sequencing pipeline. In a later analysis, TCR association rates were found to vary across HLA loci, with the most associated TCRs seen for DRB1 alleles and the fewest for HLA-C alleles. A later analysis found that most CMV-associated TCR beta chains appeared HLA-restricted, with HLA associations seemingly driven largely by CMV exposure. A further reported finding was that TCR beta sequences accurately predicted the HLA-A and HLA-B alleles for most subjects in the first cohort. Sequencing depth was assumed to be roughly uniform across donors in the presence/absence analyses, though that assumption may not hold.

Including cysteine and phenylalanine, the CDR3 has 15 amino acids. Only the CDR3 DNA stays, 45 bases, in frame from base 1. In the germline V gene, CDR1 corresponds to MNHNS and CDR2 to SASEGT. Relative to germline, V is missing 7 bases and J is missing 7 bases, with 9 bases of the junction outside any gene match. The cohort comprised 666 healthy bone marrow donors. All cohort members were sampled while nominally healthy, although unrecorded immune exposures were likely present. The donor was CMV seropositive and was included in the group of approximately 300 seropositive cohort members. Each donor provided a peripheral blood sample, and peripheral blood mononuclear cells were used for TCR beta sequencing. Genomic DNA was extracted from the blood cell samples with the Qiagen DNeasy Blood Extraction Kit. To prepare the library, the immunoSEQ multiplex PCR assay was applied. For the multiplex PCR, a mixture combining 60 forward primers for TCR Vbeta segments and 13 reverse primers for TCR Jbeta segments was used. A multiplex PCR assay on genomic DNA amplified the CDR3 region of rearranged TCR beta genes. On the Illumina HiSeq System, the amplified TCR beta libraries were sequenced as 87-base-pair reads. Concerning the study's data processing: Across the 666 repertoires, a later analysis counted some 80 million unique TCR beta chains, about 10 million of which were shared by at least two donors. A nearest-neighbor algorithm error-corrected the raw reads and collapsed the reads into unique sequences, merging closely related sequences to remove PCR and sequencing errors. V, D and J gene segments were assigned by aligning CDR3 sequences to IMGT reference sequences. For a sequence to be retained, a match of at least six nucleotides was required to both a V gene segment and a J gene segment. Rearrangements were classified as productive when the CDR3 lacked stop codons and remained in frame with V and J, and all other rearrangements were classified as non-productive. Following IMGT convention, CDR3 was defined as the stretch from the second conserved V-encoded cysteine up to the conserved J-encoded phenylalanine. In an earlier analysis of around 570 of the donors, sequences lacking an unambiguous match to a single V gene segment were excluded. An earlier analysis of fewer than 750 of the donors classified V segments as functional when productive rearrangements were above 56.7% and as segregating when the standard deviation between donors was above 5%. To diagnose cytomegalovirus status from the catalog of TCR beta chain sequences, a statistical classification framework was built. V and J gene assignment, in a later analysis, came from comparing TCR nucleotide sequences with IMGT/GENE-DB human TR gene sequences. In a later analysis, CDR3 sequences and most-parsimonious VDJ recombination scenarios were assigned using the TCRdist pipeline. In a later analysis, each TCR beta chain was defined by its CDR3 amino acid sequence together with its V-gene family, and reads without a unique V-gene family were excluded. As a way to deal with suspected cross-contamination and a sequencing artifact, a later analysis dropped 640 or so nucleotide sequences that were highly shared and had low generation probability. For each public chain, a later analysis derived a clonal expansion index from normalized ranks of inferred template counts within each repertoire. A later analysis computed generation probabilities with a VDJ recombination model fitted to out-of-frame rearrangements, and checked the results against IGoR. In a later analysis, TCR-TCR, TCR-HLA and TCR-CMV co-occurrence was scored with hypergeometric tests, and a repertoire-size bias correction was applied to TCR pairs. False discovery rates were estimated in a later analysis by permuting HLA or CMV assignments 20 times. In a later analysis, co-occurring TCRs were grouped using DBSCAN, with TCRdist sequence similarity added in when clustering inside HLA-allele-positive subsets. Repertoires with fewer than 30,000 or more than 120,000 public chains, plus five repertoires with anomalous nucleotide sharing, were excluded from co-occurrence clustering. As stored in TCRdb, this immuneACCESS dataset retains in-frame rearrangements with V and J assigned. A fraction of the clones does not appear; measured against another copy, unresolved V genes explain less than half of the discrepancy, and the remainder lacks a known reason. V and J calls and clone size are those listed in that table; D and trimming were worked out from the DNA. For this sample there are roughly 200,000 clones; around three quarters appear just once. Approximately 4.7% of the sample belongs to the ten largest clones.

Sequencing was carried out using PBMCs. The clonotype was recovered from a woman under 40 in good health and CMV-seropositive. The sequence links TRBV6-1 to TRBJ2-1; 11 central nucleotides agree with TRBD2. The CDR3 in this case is CASKDLAGGWNEQFF. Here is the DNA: TGTGCCAGCAAGGATCTAGCGGGAGGCTGGAATGAGCAGTTCTTC.